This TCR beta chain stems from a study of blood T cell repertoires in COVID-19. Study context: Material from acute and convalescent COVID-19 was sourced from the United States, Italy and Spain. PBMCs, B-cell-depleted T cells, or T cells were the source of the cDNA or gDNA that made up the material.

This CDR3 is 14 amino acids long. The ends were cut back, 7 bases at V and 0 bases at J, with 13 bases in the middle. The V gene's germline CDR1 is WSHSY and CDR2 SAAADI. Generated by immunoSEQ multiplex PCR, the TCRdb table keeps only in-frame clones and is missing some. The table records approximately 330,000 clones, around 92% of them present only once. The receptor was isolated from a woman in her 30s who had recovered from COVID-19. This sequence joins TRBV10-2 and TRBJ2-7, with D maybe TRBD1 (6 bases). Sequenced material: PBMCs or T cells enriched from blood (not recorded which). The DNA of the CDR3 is TGCGCCAGCATGAGACAGGTCAGCTCCTACGAGCAGTACTTC. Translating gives CASMRQVSSYEQYF.